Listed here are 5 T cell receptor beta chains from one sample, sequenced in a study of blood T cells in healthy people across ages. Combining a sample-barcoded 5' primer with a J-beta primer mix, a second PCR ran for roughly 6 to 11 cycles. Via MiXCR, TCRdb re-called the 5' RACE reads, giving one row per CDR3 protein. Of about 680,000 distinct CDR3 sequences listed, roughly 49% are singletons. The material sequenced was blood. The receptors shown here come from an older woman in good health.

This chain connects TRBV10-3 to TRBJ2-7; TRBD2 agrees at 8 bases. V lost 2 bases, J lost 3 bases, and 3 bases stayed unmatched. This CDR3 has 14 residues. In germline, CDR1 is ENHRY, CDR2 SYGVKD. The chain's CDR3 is CAISETSGGYEQYF. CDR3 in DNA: TGTGCCATCAGTGAGACTAGCGGTGGCTACGAGCAGTACTTC.

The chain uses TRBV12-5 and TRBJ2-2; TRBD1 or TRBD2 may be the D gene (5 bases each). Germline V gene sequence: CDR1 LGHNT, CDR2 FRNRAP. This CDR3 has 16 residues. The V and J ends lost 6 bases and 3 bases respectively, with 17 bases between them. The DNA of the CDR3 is TGTGCTAGTGGCCCTCCCGGGACCAGGGACACCGGGGAGCTGTTTTTT. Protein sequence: CASGPPGTRDTGELFF. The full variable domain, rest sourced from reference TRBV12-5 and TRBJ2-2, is DARVTQTPRHKVTEMGQEVTMRCQPILGHNTVFWYRQTMMQGLELLAYFRNRAPLDDSGMPKDRFSAEMPDATLATLKIQPSEPRDSAVYFCASGPPGTRDTGELFFGEGSRLTVL.

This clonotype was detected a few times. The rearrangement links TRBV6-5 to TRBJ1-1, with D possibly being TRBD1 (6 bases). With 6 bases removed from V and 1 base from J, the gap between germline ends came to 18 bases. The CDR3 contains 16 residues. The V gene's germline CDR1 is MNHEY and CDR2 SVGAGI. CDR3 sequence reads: CASSPGTRGANTEAFF. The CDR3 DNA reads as TGTGCCAGCAGCCCGGGGACGCGGGGGGCGAACACTGAAGCTTTCTTT.

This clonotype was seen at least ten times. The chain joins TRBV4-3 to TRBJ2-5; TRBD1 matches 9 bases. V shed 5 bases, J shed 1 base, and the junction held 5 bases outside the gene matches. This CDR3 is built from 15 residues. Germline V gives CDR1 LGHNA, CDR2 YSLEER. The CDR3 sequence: CASSDSDRGQETQYF. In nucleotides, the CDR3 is TGCGCCAGCAGCGACTCGGACAGGGGCCAAGAGACCCAGTACTTC.

The CDR3, as DNA: TGTGCCAGCAAACAGGACCTAAACTATGGCTACACCTTC. It specifies CASKQDLNYGYTF. V usage is TRBV27 and J usage is TRBJ1-2; a weak D match, TRBD1 (5 bases). This CDR3 is 13 amino acids long. Per germline, CDR1 MNHEY and CDR2 SMNVEV (reference sequence). V was cut by 7 bases and J by 2 bases, with 11 bases left in between.